The next 2 T cell receptor beta chains were all read from a single sample in a study of T cells in tumors after PD-1 blockade. Assay: immunoSEQ multiplex PCR; the TCRdb copy retains only in-frame clones and omits some. The table includes around 25,000 clones, about 82% detected once. Sequencing was performed on PBMCs, taken after anti-PD-1 treatment. Receptors were obtained from a human donor with basal cell carcinoma.

The chain has TRBV3-1 (or the pseudogene TRBV3-2) and TRBJ1-1; D is perhaps TRBD1 (5 bases). V lost 9 bases and J 1 base, leaving 15 bases between the germline ends. The length of the CDR3 is 14 residues. Germline CDR1 LGHDT, CDR2 YNNKEL (reference sequence). CDR3 in amino acids: CASQKGRANTEAFF. The CDR3 DNA sequence: TGTGCCAGTCAGAAGGGGAGGGCGAACACTGAAGCTTTCTTT.

The rearrangement joins TRBV19 to TRBJ1-2; possibly TRBD1 for D (5 bases). This CDR3 is 13 amino acids long. Per the germline V gene, CDR1 is LNHDA and CDR2 is SQIVND (reference sequence). V dropped 6 bases and J dropped 0 bases, with 8 bases sitting between them. The CDR3 loop is CASRGVPNYGYTF. In DNA form, the CDR3 reads TGTGCCAGTAGAGGGGTTCCTAACTATGGCTACACCTTC.